The rows below give T cell receptor beta chains drawn from one sample of a study of cytomegalovirus exposure and HLA in healthy donors. Clones were read by immunoSEQ multiplex PCR, and TCRdb kept only the in-frame ones, dropping some. The data hold about 170,000 clones, with 80% to 90% observed a single time. Sequencing was performed on PBMCs. These TCRs come from a male donor in good health and CMV-seronegative. The conserved cysteine and the conserved F or W are not part of the CDR3 here. Clone size, where shown, is once, few, many, or a class for clones that have expanded.

CDR3	V	J	size
ASSLALPGAGNTIY	TRBV7-2	TRBJ1-3	-
ASSQGGRVLYNEQF	TRBV4-1	TRBJ2-1	-
ASSLDLGTEAF	TRBV5-5	TRBJ1-1	few
ASSLARIAGVDTQY	TRBV7-2	TRBJ2-3	-
ASSAGTGVQVGSYEQY	TRBV27	TRBJ2-7	-
ASSLDPGTGLFGEQY	TRBV5-4	TRBJ2-7	-
SVVGTGGDATNEKLF	TRBV29-1	TRBJ1-4	once
ASSYDRIHTNTGELF	TRBV7-6	TRBJ2-2	-
ASSVGESYNSPLH	TRBV6-1	TRBJ1-6	-
ASSVGTGVGNTIY	TRBV9	TRBJ1-3	-
ASSPGQGYSYEQY	TRBV18	TRBJ2-7	-
ASSQTSRGQRDTQY	TRBV27	TRBJ2-3	-
AWSDTYEQY	TRBV30	TRBJ2-7	-
ASSPTAEGVGANVLT	TRBV27	TRBJ2-6	-
ASSLWAGQSSNQPQH	TRBV28	TRBJ1-5	once
ASSQARGEDGYT	TRBV4-3	TRBJ1-2	-
ASSRGTGELF	TRBV19	TRBJ2-2	-
ASSQAAGGGTGELF	TRBV4-2	TRBJ2-2	-
ASSLPGEEQY	TRBV7-3	TRBJ2-7	few
ASSPQAGTQETQY	TRBV7-3	TRBJ2-5	-
ASSQVGTSGSRYNEQF	TRBV4-1	TRBJ2-1	-
ASSRDFLSSGANVLT	TRBV9	TRBJ2-6	-
ASSSLTSGGAGQF	TRBV2	TRBJ2-1	-
ASSLGTSGTEQY	TRBV5-1	TRBJ2-7	-
ASSEAGGPSGFADTQY	TRBV6-1	TRBJ2-3	many
ASSWTIAGNGKEQY	TRBV5-1	TRBJ2-7	-
ASSIAGGGYTEAF	TRBV25-1	TRBJ1-1	once
ASSVSGSTDTQY	TRBV2	TRBJ2-3	-
ASSQSSAITEAF	TRBV16	TRBJ1-1	-
ASSPPGTRGDTQY	TRBV7-2	TRBJ2-3	-
AIRDSGTTNYGYT	TRBV10-3	TRBJ1-2	-
ASSTGQLLAKNIQY	TRBV5-6	TRBJ2-4	-
ASSIGTGSKEKLF	TRBV19	TRBJ1-4	-
ASPTRTVAPTDTQY	TRBV2	TRBJ2-3	-
ASRGGQGRDTGELF	TRBV2	TRBJ2-2	-
ASSAAGQGRRTEAF	TRBV9	TRBJ1-1	-
ASSYSPGDTEAF	TRBV6-5	TRBJ1-1	-
ASSSGTPSYEQY	TRBV6-5	TRBJ2-7	-
ASSLGGSKTQY	TRBV7-3	TRBJ2-5	-
AISESLAGGTDTQY	TRBV10-3	TRBJ2-3	once
ASRPYLAFGTDTQY	TRBV5-1	TRBJ2-3	few
ASSERGSNQPQH	TRBV6-1	TRBJ1-5	-
ASTRRQENTGELF	TRBV27	TRBJ2-2	-
ASSQDSEQY	TRBV4-1	TRBJ2-7	many
ASSSSTGGYTDTQY	TRBV11-3	TRBJ2-3	few
ASTQITSGRSF	TRBV5-8	TRBJ2-1	-
ASSPGSGSYNEQF	TRBV11-3	TRBJ2-1	-
ASSLSGSRSDTQY	TRBV7-3	TRBJ2-3	-
AWKTLQGVQY	TRBV30	TRBJ2-7	-
ASSVDSRRQPQH	TRBV9	TRBJ1-5	once
ASSPSGSQETQY	TRBV18	TRBJ2-5	once
ASPGQVSTDTQY	TRBV6-5	TRBJ2-3	-
ASRRQGLNYGYT	TRBV6-5	TRBJ1-2	-
ASKPGQGWGYT	TRBV28	TRBJ1-2	-
ASSEAGTSGNTIY	TRBV6-1	TRBJ1-3	-
ASSRTASYEQY	TRBV6-6	TRBJ2-7	few
ASSVGQRNEKLF	TRBV9	TRBJ1-4	-
AWSGTSRRAAEETQY	TRBV30	TRBJ2-5	-
ASSQRRGFSYNEQF	TRBV2	TRBJ2-1	-
ASSITSGETQY	TRBV7-2	TRBJ2-5	-